This entry lists 28 T cell receptor beta chains sequenced from one sample in a study of blood T cells in healthy people across ages. Combining a sample-barcoded 5' primer with a J-beta primer mix, a second PCR ran for 7 to 11 cycles. TCRdb used MiXCR to reprocess the 5' RACE reads, holding one entry per CDR3 protein. The sample consists of about a million distinct CDR3 sequences, about 53% of them appearing once. Sequences were obtained from blood. The receptors originated from a woman aged 60-75 years in good health.

The chain recombines TRBV15 with TRBJ1-2; 7 bases fit TRBD1. The germline gives CDR1 LNHNV, CDR2 YYDKDF (reference sequence). The CDR3 sequence is 13 residues long. V lost 1 base to trimming and J lost 8 bases; unmatched junction nucleotides: 4. CDR3 amino acids: CATSRGGGLGYTF. The CDR3 nucleotides read TGTGCCACCAGCAGAGGAGGGGGCCTCGGCTACACCTTC.

In DNA form, the CDR3 reads TGTGCCACCAGCAGATCCCGACTAGCGAACACCGGGGAGCTGTTTTTT. It specifies CATSRSRLANTGELFF. The chain uses TRBV15 and TRBJ2-2; TRBD2 is a possible D gene (6 bases). Trimming left V 2 bases short and J 0 bases short, with 10 bases between. The V gene's germline CDR1 is LNHNV and CDR2 YYDKDF (reference sequence). The CDR3 is 16 amino acids. Together with reference TRBV15 and TRBJ2-2, the CDR3 gives the full variable domain: DAMVIQNPRYQVTQFGKPVTLSCSQTLNHNVMYWYQQKSSQAPKLLFHYYDKDFNNEADTPDNFQSRRPNTSFCFLDIRSPGLGDTAMYLCATSRSRLANTGELFFGEGSRLTVL.

This clonotype was counted between two and nine times. The V call is TRBV3-1, the J call TRBJ2-3; 8 positions agree with TRBD2. V was pared by 4 bases and J by 5 bases, with 5 bases of the junction left unmatched. Germline loops: CDR1 LGHDT, CDR2 YNNKEL (reference sequence). The CDR3 loop spans 14 amino acids. The CDR3 DNA follows: TGTGCCAGCAGCCTCATGGGACTAGAAGATACGCAGTATTTT. It is translated as CASSLMGLEDTQYF.

V usage is TRBV10-3 and J usage is TRBJ2-3; 7 nucleotides agree with TRBD1. The length of the CDR3 is 14 residues. V was pared by 6 bases and J by 3 bases, with 6 bases of the junction left unmatched. Per the germline V gene, CDR1 is ENHRY and CDR2 is SYGVKD. This CDR3 reads CAISRDSSTDTQYF. CDR3 bases: TGTGCCATCAGCCGGGACAGCAGTACAGATACGCAGTATTTT.

This clonotype was picked up a small number of times. The CDR3 sequence is CSAREAAGVKQFF. In nucleotides, the CDR3 is TGCAGTGCTAGAGAGGCGGCAGGGGTGAAGCAGTTCTTC. V and J are TRBV20-1 and TRBJ2-1; weak D call: TRBD1 (6 bases). CDR1 is DFQATT and CDR2 is SNEGSKA in the germline V gene (reference sequence). Trimming pared 0 bases from V and 11 bases from J, leaving 14 bases between. The CDR3 covers 13 residues.

This clonotype has more than one count but fewer than ten. This rearrangement joins TRBV14 to TRBJ2-7; TRBD1 or TRBD2 may be the D gene (5 bases each). V shed 6 bases and J shed 0 bases, with 12 bases lying between them. CDR1 SGHDN and CDR2 FVKESK come from the germline V gene. CDR3 length: 14 residues. In DNA form, the CDR3 reads TGTGCCAGCAGAAGCTCCGGGGCCTCCTACGAGCAGTACTTC. Translation: CASRSSGASYEQYF.

The CDR3, as DNA: TGTGCCAGCAGCTTAATGGGACAGGCAACTGAAAAACTGTTTTTT. Translating it yields CASSLMGQATEKLFF. The gene calls are TRBV7-6 and TRBJ1-4; 8 nucleotides agree with TRBD1. With V trimmed by 2 bases and J by 7 bases, 6 bases remained unmatched. The CDR3 totals 15 residues. CDR1 and CDR2 (germline): SGHVS, FNYEAQ.

The table lists this clonotype with a few counts. The J gene is TRBJ2-7, the V gene TRBV27; TRBD1 is a possible D gene (6 bases). Per the germline V gene, CDR1 is MNHEY and CDR2 is SMNVEV (reference sequence). This CDR3 has 18 amino acids. Trimming took off 5 bases at V and 3 bases at J, with 26 bases between the two ends. The chain's CDR3 is CASSESGQLTLGDYEQYF. CDR3 nucleotide sequence: TGTGCCAGCAGTGAAAGTGGACAGTTAACACTTGGGGACTACGAGCAGTACTTC.

J is TRBJ2-5 and V is TRBV7-2, with a weak D call TRBD2 (5 bases). Germline CDR1 is SGHTA and CDR2 is FQGNSA. The CDR3 extends over 13 amino acids. Trimming took off 3 bases at V and 5 bases at J, with 10 bases between the two ends. The DNA for the CDR3 is TGTGCCAGCAGCTTTGGGAGCCGGGAGACCCAGTACTTC. Translated, it gives CASSFGSRETQYF.

Remarks on this clonotype: One base away lies a much larger clone, so this may be a sequencing read error. The V call is TRBV10-3, the J call TRBJ1-1; D unresolved. Germline V CDR1 and CDR2: ENHRY, SYGVKD. Trimming took off 0 bases at V and 1 base at J, with 12 bases between the two ends. CDR3 length: 16 residues. The CDR3 coding sequence is TGTGCCATCAGTGAGTCGGGTAGCGGTGCGAACACTGAAGCTTTCTTT. Residues: CAISESGSGANTEAFF.

J is TRBJ2-1 and V is TRBV6-1; D is possibly TRBD1 (5 bases). Germline V gene data show CDR1 as MNHNS and CDR2 as SASEGT. V lost 2 bases, J lost 5 bases, and 10 bases lay in between. The CDR3 is 14 amino acids. CDR3 residues: CASSETGIHNEQFF. DNA for the CDR3: TGTGCCAGCAGTGAAACAGGTATCCACAATGAGCAGTTCTTC.

Notes on this clonotype: This likely comes from a read error, as the CDR3 has no conserved phenylalanine or tryptophan at its end. This rearrangement joins TRBV7-2 to TRBJ2-1, with a weak D call TRBD2 (5 bases). This CDR3 has 17 amino acids. Germline CDR1 is SGHTA and CDR2 is FQGNSA. Trimming shortened V by 5 bases and J by 0 bases, and 17 bases separated the two germline ends. CDR3: CASSRREGIPSYNEQFL. Here the CDR3 DNA reads TGTGCCAGCAGCCGACGTGAGGGTATCCCCTCCTACAATGAGCAGTTCTTA.

This clonotype was seen a few times. The chain carries TRBV4-1 and TRBJ1-5, with unresolved D. The germline V gene encodes CDR1 MGHRA and CDR2 YSYEKL. Trimming pared 1 base from V and 2 bases from J, leaving 15 bases between. The CDR3 runs to 17 residues. CDR3: CASSQVAGKDGNQPQHF. The CDR3 DNA reads as TGCGCCAGCAGCCAAGTTGCCGGGAAGGATGGCAATCAGCCCCAGCATTTT.

This clonotype was counted a few times. This chain uses TRBV7-9 with TRBJ2-4; TRBD1 might be the D (7 bases). Trimming removed 0 bases from V and 0 bases from J, with 15 bases in between. In germline, CDR1 is SEHNR, CDR2 FQNEAQ (reference sequence). CDR3 length: 18 residues. The DNA for the CDR3 is TGTGCCAGCAGCTTAGCGGAGGGACAGCCTCTAGCCAAAAACATTCAGTACTTC. Translated: CASSLAEGQPLAKNIQYF.

In this sample, this clonotype turned up a few times. DNA of the CDR3: TGTGCCAGCAGCTTAGGGACAGGTAGGCAGCCCCAGCATTTT. Amino acids: CASSLGTGRQPQHF. J is TRBJ1-5 and V is TRBV5-6; 8 nucleotides match TRBD1. CDR1 is SGHDT, CDR2 YYEEEE, per germline. V shed 2 bases and J 7 bases; nucleotides not matched to a gene: 5. This CDR3 is 14 amino acids long.

This clonotype was observed a handful of times. The gene calls are TRBV12-3 or TRBV12-4 and TRBJ2-3, with D possibly matching TRBD2 (6 bases). The CDR3 has 11 amino acids. Trimming cost V 6 bases and J 7 bases, with 8 bases left between them. Written as DNA, the CDR3 is TGTGCCAGCAGGGCGGGGAATACGCAGTATTTT. Protein: CASRAGNTQYF.

The chain recombines TRBV27 with TRBJ2-5; D possibly matches TRBD1 or TRBD2 (5 bases each). The DNA end is more similar to TRBJ2-7, so the J call may be wrong. The CDR3 sequence is 14 residues long. The germline V gene has CDR1 MNHEY and CDR2 SMNVEV (reference sequence). CDR3 sequence reads: CASSSRRGPSEQYF. CDR3 nucleotide sequence: TGTGCCAGCAGTTCAAGACGGGGACCCTCCGAGCAGTACTTC.

The rearrangement uses TRBV6-6 and TRBJ2-3; a possible D gene is TRBD1 (5 bases). The length of the CDR3 is 14 residues. V was clipped by 7 bases and J by 4 bases, with 15 bases between them. Germline CDR1 and CDR2: MNHNY and SVGAGI (reference sequence). CDR3 sequence: CASTKGLVPDTQYF. CDR3 nucleotide sequence: TGTGCCAGCACCAAGGGGCTAGTACCAGATACGCAGTATTTT.

The chain recombines TRBV28 with TRBJ2-3; unclear D gene. V gave up 5 bases and J gave up 7 bases, with 16 bases separating them. The CDR3 extends over 14 amino acids. Germline assignment: CDR1 MDHEN and CDR2 SYDVKM. The CDR3, as DNA: TGTGCCAGCAGTGCTTCCGGATTGCAGCATACGCAGTATTTT. Its translation: CASSASGLQHTQYF.

In this sample, this clonotype turned up a few times. The chain uses TRBV29-1 and TRBJ2-7; TRBD1 aligns across 7 bases. The V gene's germline CDR1 is SQVTM and CDR2 ANQGSEA. The CDR3 is made up of 14 amino acids. CDR3 in DNA: TGCACCTTTGACTCGACAGGGCCCAACTACGAGCAGTACTTC. Translated: CTFDSTGPNYEQYF.

This clonotype was found many times. The chain carries TRBV27 and TRBJ2-3; 11 nucleotides match TRBD2. The CDR3 runs 15 residues. With V trimmed by 2 bases and J by 5 bases, 3 bases remained unmatched. The germline V gene encodes CDR1 MNHEY and CDR2 SMNVEV (reference sequence). The CDR3 sequence is CASSLVSGRGDTQYF. CDR3 DNA: TGTGCCAGCAGTTTAGTTAGCGGGAGGGGAGATACGCAGTATTTT.

The J gene is TRBJ2-5, the V gene TRBV20-1; the D gene is possibly TRBD1 (5 bases). Germline V lookup: CDR1 DFQATT, CDR2 SNEGSKA (reference sequence). V was cut by 3 bases and J by 5 bases, with 16 bases left in between. The CDR3 runs to 14 residues. CDR3: CSARESGARETQYF. In DNA, the CDR3 is TGCAGTGCTAGGGAAAGTGGGGCAAGGGAGACCCAGTACTTC.

This clonotype was seen a handful of times. The rearrangement uses TRBV29-1 and TRBJ2-7, with no clear D. V lost 4 bases to trimming and J lost 0 bases, with 7 bases between them. From germline, CDR1 is SQVTM and CDR2 ANQGSEA. The CDR3 spans 12 residues. Written as DNA, the CDR3 is TGCAGCGTTGTTGAGTCCTCCTACGAGCAGTACTTC. Translated: CSVVESSYEQYF.

To note about this clonotype: One end of the junction does not line up with germline, which may come from a read error. The chain employs TRBV7-2 and TRBJ2-3, with 7 bases lining up with TRBD2. Germline V gene lookup returns CDR1 SGHTA and CDR2 FQGNSA. The CDR3 length is 15 residues. CDR3 sequence: CVSSLGGRAKDTQYF. In DNA form, the CDR3 reads TGTGTCAGCAGCTTAGGAGGGAGGGCCAAGGATACGCAGTATTTT. The full variable domain, completed using reference TRBV7-2 and TRBJ2-3, is GAGVSQSPSNKVTEKGKDVELRCDPISGHTALYWYRQSLGQGLEFLIYFQGNSAPDKSGLPSDRFSAERTGGSVSTLTIQRTQQEDSAVYLCVSSLGGRAKDTQYFGPGTRLTVL.

This clonotype was seen a handful of times. The chain uses TRBV10-3 and TRBJ2-3; the D gene is possibly TRBD2 (5 bases). The CDR3 is 15 amino acids. Germline V gives CDR1 ENHRY, CDR2 SYGVKD. Trimming shortened V by 4 bases and J by 0 bases, and 11 bases separated the two germline ends. The CDR3 reads CAISAQRTSTDTQYF. The CDR3 DNA follows: TGTGCCATCAGTGCACAGCGGACTAGCACAGATACGCAGTATTTT.

The J gene is TRBJ2-5, the V gene TRBV6-2 or TRBV6-3; no clear D. Trimming left V 5 bases short and J 4 bases short, with 26 bases between. The CDR3 totals 18 residues. The germline CDR1 and CDR2 sequences are MNHEY and SVGEGT. CDR3 sequence (DNA): TGTGCCAGCAGTACCATCGGACCAGCGTCCCGAGGTCGAGAGACCCAGTACTTC. This translates into CASSTIGPASRGRETQYF.

This chain links TRBV28 with TRBJ2-7; possible D gene TRBD2, 5 bases. The CDR3 runs to 15 residues. Trimming removed 7 bases at V and 0 bases at J, with 16 bases between. Germline V gene data show CDR1 as MDHEN and CDR2 as SYDVKM. This chain's CDR3 is CASTLGLGSSYEQYF. In DNA, the CDR3 is TGTGCCAGCACCCTTGGACTGGGAAGCTCCTACGAGCAGTACTTC.

This clonotype turned up a few times. The CDR3 region has the DNA TGTGCCAGCAGCGGCCGGAGTGAAGAAGGTGACTACGAGCAGTACTTC. It translates to CASSGRSEEGDYEQYF. This chain joins TRBV7-2 and TRBJ2-7; no firm D call. The CDR3 covers 16 residues. V lost 5 bases and J 3 bases, leaving 20 bases between the germline ends. Germline V lookup: CDR1 SGHTA, CDR2 FQGNSA. The variable domain in full, with the rest retrieved from reference TRBV7-2 and TRBJ2-7, is GAGVSQSPSNKVTEKGKDVELRCDPISGHTALYWYRQSLGQGLEFLIYFQGNSAPDKSGLPSDRFSAERTGGSVSTLTIQRTQQEDSAVYLCASSGRSEEGDYEQYFGPGTRLTVT.